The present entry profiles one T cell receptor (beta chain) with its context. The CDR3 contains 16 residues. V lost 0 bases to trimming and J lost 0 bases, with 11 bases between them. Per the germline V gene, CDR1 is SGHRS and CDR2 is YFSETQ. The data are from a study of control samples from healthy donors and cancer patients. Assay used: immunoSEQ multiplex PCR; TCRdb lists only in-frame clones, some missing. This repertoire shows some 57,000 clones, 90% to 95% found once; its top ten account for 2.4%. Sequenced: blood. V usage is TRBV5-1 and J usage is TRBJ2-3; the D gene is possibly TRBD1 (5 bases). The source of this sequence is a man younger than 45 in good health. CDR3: CASSLGWGDSTDTQYF. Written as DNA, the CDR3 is TGCGCCAGCAGCTTGGGGTGGGGCGATAGCACAGATACGCAGTATTTT.